This TCR beta chain was identified during a study of T cells after yellow fever vaccination. 5'RACE template switching produced TCR cDNA carrying a universal primer site and UMIs. TCRdb passed the 5' RACE reads through MiXCR, listing each CDR3 protein once. The sample consists of 300,000 or so distinct CDR3 sequences, under 15% of them appearing once. The CDR3 spans 15 residues. In germline, CDR1 is LGHNA, CDR2 YSLEER. V lost 0 bases to trimming and J lost 2 bases, with 11 bases between them. This receptor was identified in a man aged 30 to 39 who received the YFV17D yellow fever vaccine. The J gene is TRBJ2-7, the V gene TRBV4-3; a possible D gene is TRBD2 (6 bases). Sequencing was performed on CD4+ T cells sorted from PBMCs, taken 45 days after the yellow fever booster vaccination. The CDR3 is CASSQDTQRAYEQYF. CDR3 coding DNA: TGCGCCAGCAGCCAAGATACCCAGCGGGCCTACGAGCAGTACTTC.